A selection of T cell receptor beta chains follows, all from one sample in a study of cytomegalovirus exposure and HLA in healthy donors. Measured with immunoSEQ multiplex PCR; TCRdb has only the in-frame clones, and not every one. The sample yields about 170,000 clones, less than 80% seen once. The sequencing input was PBMCs. Source of these receptors: a female donor in good health and CMV-seronegative. Both conserved end residues are part of each CDR3. The D gene is left open where the match is weak. The size field is filled for only some rows; it gives once, few, many or a size class.

cdr3_nt: TGCAGCGCTCCCGTGGGAGGGCCGAACACCGGGGAGCTGTTTTTT; cdr3_aa: CSAPVGGPNTGELFF; d_call: TRBD2; clone_size: few; j_call: TRBJ2-2; v_call: TRBV29-1
cdr3_nt: TGTGCCAGCAGCTTTGAAGCCACAGATACGCAGTATTTT; cdr3_aa: CASSFEATDTQYF; d_call: NA; clone_size: NA; j_call: TRBJ2-3; v_call: TRBV5-4
cdr3_nt: TGCAGCGTTCAATCGAGGGAGGGGAATAACATTCAGTACTTC; cdr3_aa: CSVQSREGNNIQYF; d_call: TRBD2; clone_size: NA; j_call: TRBJ2-4; v_call: TRBV29-1
cdr3_nt: TGCGCCAGCAGTCCCCGGTCAGGGGACACTGAAGCTTTCTTT; cdr3_aa: CASSPRSGDTEAFF; d_call: NA; clone_size: NA; j_call: TRBJ1-1; v_call: TRBV5-1
cdr3_nt: TGTGCCAGCAGCTTAGACGGACAGGTATCGGATACGCAGTATTTT; cdr3_aa: CASSLDGQVSDTQYF; d_call: TRBD1; clone_size: NA; j_call: TRBJ2-3; v_call: TRBV11-3
cdr3_nt: TGTGCCAGCAGCTTTGGGGACAGGGCCGTTTATTTTAGATCCCTCCACTTT; cdr3_aa: CASSFGDRAVYFRSLHF; d_call: NA; clone_size: NA; j_call: TRBJ1-6; v_call: TRBV12-1
cdr3_nt: TGTGCCAGCAGTTTGACTAGCGGGGGTTACGAGCAGTACTTC; cdr3_aa: CASSLTSGGYEQYF; d_call: TRBD2; clone_size: few; j_call: TRBJ2-7; v_call: TRBV6-6
cdr3_nt: TGCGCCAGCAGCCAAACGACAGGTAACAGTGAAGCTTTCTTT; cdr3_aa: CASSQTTGNSEAFF; d_call: NA; clone_size: NA; j_call: TRBJ1-1; v_call: TRBV4-1
cdr3_nt: TGTGCCAGCAGCTTATTTTTCAGAAACACTGAAGCTTTCTTT; cdr3_aa: CASSLFFRNTEAFF; d_call: NA; clone_size: NA; j_call: TRBJ1-1; v_call: TRBV7-2
cdr3_nt: TGTGCCAGCAGATTACAGGACTTAACCACAGATACGCAGTATTTT; cdr3_aa: CASRLQDLTTDTQYF; d_call: NA; clone_size: NA; j_call: TRBJ2-3; v_call: TRBV27
cdr3_nt: TGCGCCAGCAGCTTGCTCGGGACAGGGCCTTACGAGCAGTACTTC; cdr3_aa: CASSLLGTGPYEQYF; d_call: TRBD1; clone_size: few; j_call: TRBJ2-7; v_call: TRBV5-1
cdr3_nt: TGTGCCAGCAGCGGGGGACTAGCGGGGGGTCAAGAGACCCAGTACTTC; cdr3_aa: CASSGGLAGGQETQYF; d_call: TRBD2; clone_size: NA; j_call: TRBJ2-5; v_call: TRBV9
cdr3_nt: TGTGCTAGCAGCTTAGCGGGACTAGCGGGGGTAGAGACCCAGTACTTC; cdr3_aa: CASSLAGLAGVETQYF; d_call: TRBD2; clone_size: once; j_call: TRBJ2-5; v_call: TRBV7-7
cdr3_nt: TGTGCCAGCAGCTATAGGAGATCTGGGGCCAACGGCCTGACTTTC; cdr3_aa: CASSYRRSGANGLTF; d_call: NA; clone_size: NA; j_call: TRBJ2-6; v_call: TRBV5-6
cdr3_nt: TGTGCCAGCAGGCGGGCGATTGCTTCCACAGATACGCAGTATTTT; cdr3_aa: CASRRAIASTDTQYF; d_call: NA; clone_size: NA; j_call: TRBJ2-3; v_call: TRBV6-6